These 20 T cell receptor beta chains were all obtained from the same sample, sequenced in a study of blood T cells in healthy people across ages. PCR was performed a second time for about 7 to 12 cycles using a sample-barcoded 5' primer and a J-beta primer mix. One entry per CDR3 protein, called by TCRdb with MiXCR from the 5' RACE reads. Among about 1.6 million distinct CDR3 sequences listed, about 31% were seen once. Specimen: blood. The receptors stem from a woman aged 30 to 39 in good health.

This chain's CDR3 is CASSPMGGAEAFF. In DNA, the CDR3 is TGTGCCAGCAGCCCCATGGGGGGGGCTGAAGCTTTCTTT. J is TRBJ1-1 and V is TRBV27; possibly TRBD1 for D (5 bases). The CDR3 length is 13 residues. CDR1 and CDR2 from the germline V gene are MNHEY and SMNVEV (reference sequence). The V end lost 6 bases, the J end lost 6 bases, and 14 bases lay between the germline ends.

This clonotype showed up just once. V is TRBV13 and J is TRBJ1-2; 10 bases align to TRBD1. The CDR3 length is 14 residues. Unmatched junction bases numbered 6, after V lost 5 bases and J lost 6 bases. Germline CDR1 reads PRHDT; CDR2 reads FYEKMQ (reference sequence). The CDR3 DNA is TGTGCCAGCAGCGGGGACAGGGGACTTGATGGCTACACCTTC. Translated: CASSGDRGLDGYTF. The full variable domain, in which reference TRBV13 and TRBJ1-2 provide the parts outside the CDR3, is AAGVIQSPRHLIKEKRETATLKCYPIPRHDTVYWYQQGPGQDPQFLISFYEKMQSDKGSIPDRFSAQQFSDYHSELNMSSLELGDSALYFCASSGDRGLDGYTFGSGTRLTVV.

This chain uses TRBV4-1 with TRBJ2-7, with D perhaps TRBD2 (5 bases). V lost 3 bases, J lost 10 bases, and 22 bases lay in between. Germline loops: CDR1 MGHRA, CDR2 YSYEKL. The CDR3 runs to 15 residues. In DNA form, the CDR3 reads TGCGCCAGCAGCCACTTAACACTAGGGAAAGAGGCCCAGTACTTC. Its translation: CASSHLTLGKEAQYF.

The chain couples TRBV4-1 to TRBJ2-7; D gene unclear. Germline V gene lookup returns CDR1 MGHRA and CDR2 YSYEKL. Trimming took 5 bases from V and 3 from J, leaving 11 bases between them. This CDR3 has 13 amino acids. This CDR3 is CASSVSQNYEQYF. The CDR3 bases are TGCGCCAGCAGCGTGAGCCAAAACTACGAGCAGTACTTC.

The chain carries TRBV19 and TRBJ1-1; D is unclear. This CDR3 is built from 13 residues. CDR1 is LNHDA and CDR2 is SQIVND in the germline V gene (reference sequence). The V end lost 7 bases, the J end lost 1 base, and 10 bases lay between the germline ends. The CDR3 protein is CASTVIGNTEAFF. CDR3 DNA sequence: TGTGCCAGTACTGTGATAGGGAACACTGAAGCTTTCTTT.

The V and J genes are TRBV20-1 and TRBJ2-4, with 8 bases that match TRBD2. The J call is in doubt because the DNA end fits TRBJ2-7 better. Germline loops: CDR1 DFQATT, CDR2 SNEGSKA (reference sequence). The CDR3 runs 14 residues. Here the CDR3 DNA reads TGCAGTGCTAGGGGAGCGGGAGAGCCCCTCGAGCAGTACTTC. Amino acids: CSARGAGEPLEQYF.

The rearrangement uses TRBV2 and TRBJ1-6, with 9 bases matching TRBD1. The CDR3 runs 14 residues. CDR1 SNHLY and CDR2 FYNNEI come from the germline V gene. The junction had 4 bases not matched to a gene; V was cut back by 0 bases and J by 13 bases. DNA of the CDR3: TGTGCCAGCAGTGAAGCGGGACAGGGAAGGCCCCTCCACTTT. It is translated as CASSEAGQGRPLHF.

The gene calls are TRBV30 and TRBJ2-1; the D gene could be TRBD1 or TRBD2 (6 bases each). V was clipped by 3 bases and J by 9 bases, with 12 bases between them. The CDR3 is 12 residues long. Germline V CDR1 and CDR2: GTSNPN, SVGIG (reference sequence). In nucleotides, the CDR3 is TGTGCCTGGAGCCGGACAGCGGGTGAGCAGTTCTTC. Translation gives CAWSRTAGEQFF.

The CDR3 DNA reads as TGTGCCAGCAGCTTGGGACTAGCGAGTCTTAAAGATGAGCAGTTCTTC. Translated, it gives CASSLGLASLKDEQFF. V gene TRBV11-3 combines with J gene TRBJ2-1; 10 bases are a match to TRBD2. Germline V gene lookup returns CDR1 SGHNT and CDR2 YENEEA. V lost 3 bases and J lost 8; bases outside the gene matches: 10. This CDR3 contains 16 residues. Complete variable domain (other parts from reference TRBV11-3 and TRBJ2-1): EAGVVQSPRYKIIEKKQPVAFWCNPISGHNTLYWYLQNLGQGPELLIRYENEEAVDDSQLPKDRFSAERLKGVDSTLKIQPAELGDSAVYLCASSLGLASLKDEQFFGPGTRLTVL.

The chain employs TRBV28 and TRBJ2-3; D gene uncertain. V lost 7 bases and J 2 bases, leaving 19 bases between the germline ends. From germline, CDR1 is MDHEN and CDR2 SYDVKM. This CDR3 is built from 16 residues. The CDR3 sequence: CASNPPTGGATDTQYF. The CDR3 nucleotides are TGTGCCAGCAACCCCCCGACCGGTGGAGCCACAGATACGCAGTATTTT.

The genes are TRBV4-1 and TRBJ2-1, with D perhaps TRBD1 or TRBD2 (5 bases each). Germline loops: CDR1 MGHRA, CDR2 YSYEKL. The CDR3 is 16 residues long. Trimming took off 2 bases at V and 7 bases at J, with 18 bases between the two ends. The CDR3 nucleotides read TGCGCCAGCAGCCAAAGGACTTCGGGGCTGGGGAATGAGCAGTTCTTC. Translating it yields CASSQRTSGLGNEQFF.

There are a few counts of this clonotype. The chain carries TRBV7-2 and TRBJ2-1, with 12 bases aligning to TRBD2. Germline CDR1 and CDR2: SGHTA and FQGNSA. Germline trimming cut 5 bases from V and 0 bases from J; bases unmatched to any gene: 11. CDR3 length: 19 residues. CDR3 residues: CASSPLPTSGGNSYNEQFF. The CDR3 DNA reads as TGTGCCAGCAGCCCACTTCCGACTAGCGGGGGCAACTCCTACAATGAGCAGTTCTTC.

This clonotype was counted only a few times. The CDR3 DNA reads as TGCAGTGCTAGCAACCCACAGTGGGGTACAGACTCTACGCAGTATTTT. Its translation: CSASNPQWGTDSTQYF. The gene calls are TRBV20-1 and TRBJ2-3, with no clear D. With 3 bases removed from V and 8 bases from J, the gap between germline ends came to 24 bases. The length of the CDR3 is 16 residues. The germline V gene has CDR1 DFQATT and CDR2 SNEGSKA (reference sequence).

In its sample, this clonotype was seen a few times. The chain recombines TRBV6-1 with TRBJ2-3, with D perhaps TRBD1 (6 bases). The CDR3 is 14 amino acids. Trimming took 6 bases from V and 2 from J, leaving 12 bases between them. Germline V gives CDR1 MNHNS, CDR2 SASEGT. The CDR3 loop is CASRPQGITDTQYF. The CDR3 coding sequence is TGTGCCAGCAGACCCCAGGGGATCACAGATACGCAGTATTTT.

In its sample, this clonotype was seen a few times. The genes are TRBV20-1 and TRBJ2-1; D might be TRBD2 (5 bases). CDR1 is DFQATT and CDR2 is SNEGSKA in the germline V gene (reference sequence). CDR3 length: 14 amino acids. With 5 bases removed from V and 3 bases from J, the gap between germline ends came to 14 bases. CDR3 bases: TGCAGTGCTGAGAGGGAGTGGGGCTACAATGAGCAGTTCTTC. Protein product: CSAEREWGYNEQFF.

This clonotype was recorded a few times. The genes are TRBV7-9 and TRBJ2-1; 10 nucleotides agree with TRBD1. CDR1 is SEHNR, CDR2 FQNEAQ, per germline (reference sequence). V shed 3 bases, J shed 10 bases, and the junction held 3 bases outside the gene matches. This CDR3 comprises 13 residues. The CDR3 here is CASSFLTGGEQFF. The CDR3 DNA sequence: TGTGCCAGCAGCTTCCTGACAGGGGGCGAGCAGTTCTTC. Full variable domain (remainder filled in from reference TRBV7-9 and TRBJ2-1): DTGVSQNPRHKITKRGQNVTFRCDPISEHNRLYWYRQTLGQGPEFLTYFQNEAQLEKSRLLSDRFSAERPKGSFSTLEIQRTEQGDSAMYLCASSFLTGGEQFFGPGTRLTVL.

The chain joins TRBV7-9 to TRBJ1-2; the D gene is possibly TRBD1 (6 bases). This CDR3 spans 14 amino acids. Trimming pared 2 bases from V and 3 bases from J, leaving 10 bases between. The germline V gene has CDR1 SEHNR and CDR2 FQNEAQ (reference sequence). CDR3 in amino acids: CASSLLGADYGYTF. In nucleotides, the CDR3 is TGTGCCAGCAGCTTATTGGGGGCTGACTATGGCTACACCTTC.

Of note for this clonotype: A read error is possible here, since a much larger clone lies one base away. The chain employs TRBV12-3 or TRBV12-4 and TRBJ2-7; maybe TRBD2 (6 bases). This CDR3 contains 14 residues. The CDR3 nucleotides read TGTACCAGCAGCGGACTACGGAGCTCCTACGAGCAGTACTTC. Translation: CTSSGLRSSYEQYF.

This clonotype was seen a few times. This CDR3 is CASSPTRQSNEQFF. CDR3 coding DNA: TGTGCCAGCAGCCCTACTAGACAGTCCAATGAGCAGTTCTTC. The V gene is TRBV11-2, the J gene TRBJ2-1; either TRBD1 or TRBD2 may supply D (5 bases each). V was clipped by 5 bases and J by 6 bases, with 14 bases between them. Germline values: CDR1 SGHAT, CDR2 FQNNGV. The CDR3 is 14 residues long.

This clonotype was seen only a few times. The CDR3 here is CSARRGAGLYEQYF. The DNA of the CDR3 is TGCAGTGCTAGGCGCGGGGCTGGCTTATACGAGCAGTACTTC. The chain has TRBV20-1 and TRBJ2-7, with D possibly being TRBD2 (6 bases). V gave up 3 bases and J gave up 4 bases, with 16 bases separating them. The CDR3 extends over 14 amino acids. Germline CDR1 and CDR2: DFQATT and SNEGSKA (reference sequence).